The 13 T cell receptor beta chains presented below share a single source sample, sequenced in a study of tumor-infiltrating lymphocytes in primary liver carcinoma. The researchers produced TCR beta cDNA from approximately 0.45 ug total RNA with a constant-region primer. Three-round nested multiplex PCR performed with slightly modified ARM-PCR produced the TCR beta libraries. TRBV1-TRBV30 forward primers paired with a C-beta reverse primer drove the first two PCR rounds, approximately 11 cycles each. TCRdb analysed the multiplex PCR reads with MiXCR anew, one entry per CDR3 protein. The sample has about 50,000 distinct CDR3 sequences, around 73% seen once. Unsorted bulk tissue, about 17-33 mg of it, served as the source for co-extraction of RNA and DNA. Sequenced input: liver tumor tissue from sampling region 5. The subset: tumor region T5, tumor centre. These receptors were collected from a man aged 35 to 55 with primary liver carcinoma and hepatitis B virus infection.

For this clonotype: A read error is likely, as this CDR3 ends without the conserved phenylalanine or tryptophan. The chain recombines TRBV5-6 with TRBJ1-1; D is unresolved. There are 14 residues in the CDR3. The V gene's germline CDR1 is SGHDT and CDR2 YYEEEE. The CDR3 spells CVSSPVRPNTEAFL. CDR3 nucleotide sequence: TGTGTCAGCAGCCCCGTGAGACCAAACACTGAAGCTTTCTTA.

This clonotype was detected ten times or more. At one of its ends the junction is not consistent with the germline gene, which may arise from a read error. The rearrangement uses TRBV14 and TRBJ2-1; D is undetermined. The length of the CDR3 is 14 residues. CDR1 is SGHDN and CDR2 is FVKESK in the germline V gene. CDR3 in DNA: TGTGCCGGCAGCCAAAATCTCGACACCAGTGAGCAGTTCTTC. This translates into CAGSQNLDTSEQFF.

In this sample, this clonotype turned up many times. The chain carries TRBV7-2 and TRBJ2-1; 7 nucleotides agree with TRBD2. The CDR3 runs to 17 residues. V shed 5 bases and J 3 bases; nucleotides not matched to a gene: 13. Germline lookup yields CDR1 SGHTA and CDR2 FQGNSA. This chain's CDR3 is CASSRREGSGGYNEQFF. CDR3 nucleotides: TGTGCCAGCAGCCGGAGGGAGGGGAGCGGAGGCTACAATGAGCAGTTCTTC.

The chain recombines TRBV29-1 with TRBJ2-7; 8 positions agree with TRBD2. This CDR3 comprises 14 residues. The germline V gene encodes CDR1 SQVTM and CDR2 ANQGSEA. The J segment lost 8 bases and the V segment lost 4 bases, leaving 13 bases of the junction unmatched. CDR3 sequence (DNA): TGCAGCGTTGGACCGGGACTAGGTATCCACAAGCAGTACTTC. As protein: CSVGPGLGIHKQYF.

Turning to this clonotype: At one boundary the junction diverges from the germline segment, which might be a read error. The chain uses TRBV6-2 or TRBV6-3 and TRBJ2-2, with 7 bases matching TRBD2. The CDR3 covers 18 residues. In germline, CDR1 is MNHEY, CDR2 SVGEGT. The CDR3 nucleotides read TGTGCCAGCAGTGTCATAGGGATTCGACTAGCCAACACCGGGGAGTTGTTTTTT. It translates to CASSVIGIRLANTGELFF.

The CDR3 reads CASFDSALGYTF. CDR3 DNA sequence: TGTGCCAGTTTTGACAGCGCCCTGGGCTACACCTTC. V usage is TRBV19 and J usage is TRBJ1-2; a weak D match, TRBD1 (5 bases). The CDR3 contains 12 residues. The germline V gene encodes CDR1 LNHDA and CDR2 SQIVND (reference sequence). Trimming cost V 8 bases and J 8 bases, with 15 bases left between them.

This clonotype was found once. CDR3 sequence: CSCHVGAGQETRYF. CDR3 nucleotide sequence: TGCAGCTGCCACGTCGGGGCGGGGCAAGAGACTCGGTACTTC. This chain links TRBV29-1 with TRBJ2-5; TRBD2 is a possible D gene (6 bases). Trimming left V 8 bases short and J 13 bases short, with 29 bases between. CDR3 length: 14 residues. Germline loops: CDR1 SQVTM, CDR2 ANQGSEA.

The rearrangement joins TRBV12-3 or TRBV12-4 to TRBJ2-5; D gene uncertain. The V end lost 3 bases, the J end lost 5 bases, and 10 bases lay between the germline ends. This CDR3 comprises 13 residues. The CDR3 here is CASSFGERETQYF. The CDR3 coding sequence is TGTGCCAGCAGTTTTGGCGAACGTGAGACCCAGTACTTC.

Concerning this clonotype: The junction shows a germline mismatch at one end, possibly a read error. The chain couples TRBV11-2 to TRBJ2-1; TRBD2 agrees at 8 bases. This CDR3 is 16 amino acids long. Germline lookup yields CDR1 SGHAT and CDR2 FQNNGV. The CDR3 spells CASSYPGTSSSNEQFF. The CDR3 nucleotides are TGTGCCAGCAGCTACCCCGGGACTAGTAGTAGCAACGAGCAATTCTTC.

Points on this clonotype: The missing conserved phenylalanine or tryptophan at the end of this CDR3 makes a read error likely. This chain uses TRBV5-6 with TRBJ2-1; D is perhaps TRBD1 (6 bases). Germline-derived CDR1 and CDR2 are SGHDT and YYEEEE. Deletions cut 3 bases from V and 3 bases from J, with 13 bases between. This CDR3 contains 15 residues. DNA of the CDR3: TGTGCCAGCAGCTGGGGGCTAGATGTCTACAATGAGCAGTTCCTC. This sequence encodes CASSWGLDVYNEQFL.

Of note for this clonotype: The junction departs from germline at one end; a sequencing error may be responsible. The chain employs TRBV5-1 and TRBJ1-1, with D possibly TRBD1 on 5 matching bases. The CDR3 length is 13 residues. The V gene's germline CDR1 is SGHRS and CDR2 YFSETQ. DNA of the CDR3: TGCGCCAGCAGCTTGGTAGTGGGGACTGAAGCTTTCTTC. This translates into CASSLVVGTEAFF.

This clonotype ranks as medium-sized (0.01 to 0.1%). The chain joins TRBV4-1 to TRBJ2-7; 11 bases are shared with TRBD1. In germline, CDR1 is MGHRA, CDR2 YSYEKL. The CDR3 contains 15 residues. The junction had 4 bases not matched to a gene; V was cut back by 4 bases and J by 2 bases. The CDR3: CASSLRDRGTYEQYF. The DNA of the CDR3 is TGCGCCAGCAGCCTCAGGGACAGGGGGACCTACGAGCAGTACTTC.

This clonotype was observed a few times. At one of its ends the junction is not consistent with the germline gene, which may arise from a read error. This rearrangement joins TRBV11-1 to TRBJ2-7; D might be TRBD2 (6 bases). Germline V gene lookup returns CDR1 SGHAT and CDR2 FQDESV (reference sequence). This CDR3 region has 15 residues. This CDR3 reads CASSLTGSGEYEQCF. The CDR3 DNA reads TGTGCCAGCAGCTTAACGGGGTCGGGAGAATACGAGCAATGCTTC.